This TCR beta chain was captured in a study of monozygotic twins with inflammatory bowel disease. The CDR3 has 17 residues. Per the germline V gene, CDR1 is ENHRY and CDR2 is SYGVKD. Every TCR library used approximately 4,000 ng of total RNA. TCRdb re-called the 5' RACE reads, yielding one record per CDR3 amino acid sequence without DNA. Reported are some 330,000 distinct CDR3 sequences; the ten largest clones contain 5.5% to 6.5%. Sequences were obtained from blood. The TCR comes from a human donor with ulcerative colitis or Crohn's disease, or a healthy co-twin of an affected twin (not recorded which). The chain employs TRBV10-3 and TRBJ1-1; TCRdb proposes TRBD1, but this gene call is untestable without DNA. The CDR3 is CAISEGTGGRMNTEAFF.